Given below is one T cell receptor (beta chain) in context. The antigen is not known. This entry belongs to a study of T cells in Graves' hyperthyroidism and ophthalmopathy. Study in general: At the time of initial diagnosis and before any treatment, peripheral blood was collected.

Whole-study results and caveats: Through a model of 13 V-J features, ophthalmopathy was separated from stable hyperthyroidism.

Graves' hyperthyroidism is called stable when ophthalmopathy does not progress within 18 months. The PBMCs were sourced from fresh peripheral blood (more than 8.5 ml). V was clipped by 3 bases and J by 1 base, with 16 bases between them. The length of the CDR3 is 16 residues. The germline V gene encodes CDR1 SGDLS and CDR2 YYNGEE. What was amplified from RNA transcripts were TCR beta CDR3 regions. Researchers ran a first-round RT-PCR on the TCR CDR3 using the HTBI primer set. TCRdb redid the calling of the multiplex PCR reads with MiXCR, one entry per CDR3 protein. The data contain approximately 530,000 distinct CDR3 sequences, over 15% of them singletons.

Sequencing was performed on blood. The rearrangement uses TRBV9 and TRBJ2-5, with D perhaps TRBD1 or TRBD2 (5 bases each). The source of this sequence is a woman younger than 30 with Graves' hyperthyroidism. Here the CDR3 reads CASSARWGLGQETQYF. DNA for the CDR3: TGTGCCAGCAGCGCACGGTGGGGGTTGGGCCAAGAGACCCAGTACTTC.